The rows below give T cell receptor beta chains drawn from one sample of a study of OX40 agonist ivuxolimab in advanced cancers. Repertoires were generated with immunoSEQ multiplex PCR, while TCRdb's copy carries only in-frame clones and drops some. Of roughly 50,000 clones listed, about 92% are singletons. The sequencing used CD4+ or CD8+ T cells sorted from blood, collected in a trial of the OX40 agonist ivuxolimab. The receptors stem from an adult with an advanced solid tumor such as melanoma, head and neck, liver or kidney cancer. Each CDR3 is given with its conserved first and last residue. The order of the fields is clone size, V gene, J gene, D gene, CDR3 DNA, CDR3 protein. The D gene is left open where the match is weak. Only part of the rows carry a size: once, few, many, or a class if the clone is expanded.

NA	TRBV14	TRBJ2-3	TRBD1	TGTGCCAGCAGCCAAGTTCTAGGACAGGGAGTAACAGATACGCAGTATTTT	CASSQVLGQGVTDTQYF
NA	TRBV19	TRBJ2-2	NA	TGTGCCAGTAGTACACAGGACGGGTACACCGGGGAGCTGTTTTTT	CASSTQDGYTGELFF
NA	TRBV19	TRBJ1-2	NA	TGTGCCAGTACCCCGCAGACAGGACAGAATGGCTACACCTTC	CASTPQTGQNGYTF
NA	TRBV4-1	TRBJ1-3	TRBD1	TGCGCCAGCAGCCAGGACAGGACTGTTGGAAACACCATATATTTT	CASSQDRTVGNTIYF
NA	TRBV28	TRBJ1-5	NA	TGTGCCAGCAGTTCCCAGGTGAATCAGCCCCAGCATTTT	CASSSQVNQPQHF
NA	TRBV19	TRBJ2-7	NA	TGTGCCAGTAGTATAGATCTCAGGGACTACGAGCAGTACTTC	CASSIDLRDYEQYF
NA	TRBV6-6	TRBJ1-1	NA	TGTGCCAGCAGTCCCCTTAGGCAGGATGAAGCTTTCTTT	CASSPLRQDEAFF
NA	TRBV4-3	TRBJ1-1	NA	TGCGCCAGCAGCCGGAAAGGGGGGGAGTTTGAAGCTTTCTTT	CASSRKGGEFEAFF
NA	TRBV6-4	TRBJ2-2	TRBD1	TGTGCCAGCAGTGACTCGATTGGACAGGGGGGAAAGAACACCGGGGAGCTGTTTTTT	CASSDSIGQGGKNTGELFF
NA	TRBV28	TRBJ1-1	NA	TGTGCCAGCAGTTTATCCCTTCTCGGGGAGGGCAACACTGAAGCTTTCTTT	CASSLSLLGEGNTEAFF
NA	TRBV7-9	TRBJ2-1	TRBD1	TGTGCCAGCAGCTTAGCGCCGGACAGGGGGTCCTGGGCTGAGCAGTTCTTC	CASSLAPDRGSWAEQFF
NA	TRBV7-8	TRBJ2-5	NA	TGTGCCAGCATCGAGAGTAGTATGGAGACCCAGTACTTC	CASIESSMETQYF
NA	TRBV11-2	TRBJ2-1	NA	TGTGCCAGCAGCTCCCATGGAGGGTTAACGAATGAGCAGTTCTTC	CASSSHGGLTNEQFF
NA	TRBV7-5	TRBJ1-1	NA	TGTGTCAGAAGTTTCCTCTTGCGGGACAGGGGCCGCACTGAAGCTTTCTTT	CVRSFLLRDRGRTEAFF
once	TRBV28	TRBJ1-4	NA	TGTGCCAGCAGTTTCCCGGGACACACTAATGAAAAACTGTTTTTT	CASSFPGHTNEKLFF
NA	TRBV7-8	TRBJ2-5	NA	TGTGCCAGCAGCTCGGCCCAGGAGACCCAGTACTTC	CASSSAQETQYF
NA	TRBV19	TRBJ1-6	NA	TGTGCCACTACCAACGGACGGGGCTCGGATTCACCCCTCCACTTT	CATTNGRGSDSPLHF
NA	TRBV6-6	TRBJ1-5	NA	TGTGCCAGCAGTTACAGTCAGGATAGCAATCAGCCCCAGCATTTT	CASSYSQDSNQPQHF
once	TRBV27	TRBJ1-2	TRBD1	TGTGCCAGCAAGCCAGGACAGGGTTCTAACTATGGCTACACCTTC	CASKPGQGSNYGYTF
NA	TRBV6-5	TRBJ2-1	NA	TGTGCCAGCAGTCCCTTTACCCACAATGAGCAGTTCTTC	CASSPFTHNEQFF
few	TRBV11-2	TRBJ2-7	NA	TGTGCCAGCAGCGCGTACGGCGAGCAGTACTTC	CASSAYGEQYF
NA	TRBV7-9	TRBJ2-3	NA	TGTGCCAGCAGCTACGGAGATACGCAGTATTTT	CASSYGDTQYF
few	TRBV4-1	TRBJ1-5	NA	TGCGCCAGCAGCCAAGAGGGCCTCAATCAGCCCCAGCATTTT	CASSQEGLNQPQHF
few	TRBV6-4	TRBJ2-3	NA	TGTGCCAGCAGTGACAAGGGTGGCACAGATACGCAGTATTTT	CASSDKGGTDTQYF
NA	TRBV19	TRBJ2-2	NA	TGTGCCAGTAGTATTGTCACCGGGGAGCTGTTTTTT	CASSIVTGELFF
NA	TRBV7-9	TRBJ2-3	TRBD2	TGTGCCAGCAGCTTAGCGGGAGGGGATACGCAGTATTTT	CASSLAGGDTQYF
NA	TRBV2	TRBJ1-2	NA	TGTGCCAGCTTAAAAACGTTGACAGATAACTATGGCTACACCTTC	CASLKTLTDNYGYTF
NA	TRBV6-5	TRBJ2-2	NA	TGTGCCAGCTATGGGGGGCTTGGCGGGGAGCTGTTTTTT	CASYGGLGGELFF
NA	TRBV7-3	TRBJ2-3	NA	TGTGCCAGCAGCCGAGGTTCCTATAGCACAGATACGCAGTATTTT	CASSRGSYSTDTQYF
NA	TRBV5-1	TRBJ2-3	TRBD2	TGCGCCAGCAGCTTGGTGGGAGCGGGGGGTGGAACAGATACGCAGTATTTT	CASSLVGAGGGTDTQYF
NA	TRBV5-6	TRBJ1-2	NA	TGTGCCAGCAGCTTGGACCTGAGACAGAAGACGGATGGCTACACCTTC	CASSLDLRQKTDGYTF
NA	TRBV7-2	TRBJ1-1	NA	TGTGCCAGCAGCTCCCCGACCCAATGGAGCACTGAAGCTTTCTTT	CASSSPTQWSTEAFF
once	TRBV28	TRBJ2-7	NA	TGTGCCAGCAGCTTTAGCGGCCTAACCTACGAGCAGTACTTC	CASSFSGLTYEQYF
NA	TRBV5-8	TRBJ1-1	NA	TGTGCCAGCAGCTTGGTGGCTGGAGCGAATGAAGCTTTCTTT	CASSLVAGANEAFF
NA	TRBV19	TRBJ2-5	NA	TGTGCCAGTAGTATAGGGTCGACCCAGTACTTC	CASSIGSTQYF
once	TRBV14	TRBJ1-4	NA	TGTGCCAGCAGCCAGGGGGGACCGCTTGGGGAACTGTTTTTT	CASSQGGPLGELFF
NA	TRBV13	TRBJ2-5	TRBD1	TGTGCCAGCAGCTTAGCGGGACAGGGGGGGCAAGAGACCCAGTACTTC	CASSLAGQGGQETQYF
NA	TRBV29-1	TRBJ2-2	TRBD1	TGCAGCGTCCTAACTTTGGACAGGTCGAACACCGGGGAGCTGTTTTTT	CSVLTLDRSNTGELFF
NA	TRBV5-6	TRBJ2-2	TRBD1	TGTGCCAGCAGCTTGACAGGGGAAAACACCGGGGAGCTGTTTTTT	CASSLTGENTGELFF
NA	TRBV28	TRBJ1-5	NA	TGTGCCAGCAGTTGGTTGGGCAATCAGCCCCAGCATTTT	CASSWLGNQPQHF
NA	TRBV7-9	TRBJ2-1	TRBD2	TGTGCCAGCAGCGACGGGACTAGCCCTTCAAGGGGGGGAAATGAGCAGTTCTTC	CASSDGTSPSRGGNEQFF
NA	TRBV11-1	TRBJ1-1	TRBD1	TGTGCCAGCAGCGGTGGGACAGGGACGAAAGCTTTCTTT	CASSGGTGTKAFF
once	TRBV13	TRBJ1-2	TRBD1	TGTGCCAGCAGCTTAGGGGGGACAGGGGACAGTGGCTACACCTTC	CASSLGGTGDSGYTF
NA	TRBV27	TRBJ1-4	NA	TGTGCCAGCAGTCGGGGTGGTGAAAAACTGTTTTTT	CASSRGGEKLFF
few	TRBV30	TRBJ1-1	NA	TGTGCCTGGAGTTCCGGACAGTTTGAAGCTTTCTTT	CAWSSGQFEAFF
NA	TRBV7-9	TRBJ2-1	NA	TGTGCCAGCAGCCACGCTAGCGCCTACAATGAGCAGTTCTTC	CASSHASAYNEQFF
NA	TRBV10-3	TRBJ1-1	NA	TGTGCCATCGGACCGGGCCTACAAAGGGCTGAAGCTTTCTTT	CAIGPGLQRAEAFF
NA	TRBV14	TRBJ2-1	TRBD2	TGTGCCAGCAGCCAATCAACGGGGGGGAGTGAGCAGTTCTTC	CASSQSTGGSEQFF
few	TRBV6-1	TRBJ2-1	NA	TGTGCCAGCAGTGATCCCGGGGGGACACAGTACAATGAGCAGTTCTTC	CASSDPGGTQYNEQFF
NA	TRBV6-5	TRBJ2-7	TRBD1	TGTGCCAGCAGTTACTCGAGGACAGGAGCTTACGAGCAGTACTTC	CASSYSRTGAYEQYF